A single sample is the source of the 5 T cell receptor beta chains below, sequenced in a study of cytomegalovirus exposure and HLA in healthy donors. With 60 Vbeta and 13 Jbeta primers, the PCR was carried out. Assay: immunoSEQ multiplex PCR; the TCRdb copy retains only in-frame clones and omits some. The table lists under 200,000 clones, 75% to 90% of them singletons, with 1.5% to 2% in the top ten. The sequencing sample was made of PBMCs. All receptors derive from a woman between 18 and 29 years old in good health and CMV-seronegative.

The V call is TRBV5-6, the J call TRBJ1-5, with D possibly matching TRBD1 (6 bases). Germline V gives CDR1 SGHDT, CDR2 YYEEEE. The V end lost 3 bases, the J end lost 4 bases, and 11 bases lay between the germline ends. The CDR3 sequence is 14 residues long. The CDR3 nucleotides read TGTGCCAGCAGCTCAACAGGGATTAATCAGCCCCAGCATTTT. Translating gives CASSSTGINQPQHF.

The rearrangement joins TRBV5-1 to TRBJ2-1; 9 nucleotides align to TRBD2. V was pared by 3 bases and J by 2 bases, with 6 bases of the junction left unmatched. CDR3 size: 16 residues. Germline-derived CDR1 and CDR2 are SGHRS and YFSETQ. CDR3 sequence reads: CASSSIAGAAYNEQFF. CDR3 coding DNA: TGCGCCAGCAGCTCAATAGCGGGAGCTGCCTACAATGAGCAGTTCTTC.

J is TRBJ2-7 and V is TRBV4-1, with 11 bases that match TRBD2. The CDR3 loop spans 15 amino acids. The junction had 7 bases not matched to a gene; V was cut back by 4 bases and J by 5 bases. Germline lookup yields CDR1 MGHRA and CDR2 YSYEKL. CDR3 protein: CASSRRLAGSDEQYF. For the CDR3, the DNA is TGCGCCAGCAGCCGAAGACTAGCGGGATCAGACGAGCAGTACTTC.

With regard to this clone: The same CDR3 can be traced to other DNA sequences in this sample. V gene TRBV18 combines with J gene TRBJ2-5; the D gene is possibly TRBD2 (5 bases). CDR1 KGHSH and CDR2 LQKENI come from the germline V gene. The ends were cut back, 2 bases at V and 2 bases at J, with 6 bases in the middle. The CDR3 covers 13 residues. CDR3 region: CASSPGLQETQYF. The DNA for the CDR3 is TGTGCCAGCTCACCAGGACTGCAAGAGACCCAGTACTTC. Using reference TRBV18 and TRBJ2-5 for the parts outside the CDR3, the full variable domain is NAGVMQNPRHLVRRRGQEARLRCSPMKGHSHVYWYRQLPEEGLKFMVYLQKENIIDESGMPKERFSAEFPKEGPSILRIQQVVRGDSAAYFCASSPGLQETQYFGPGTRLLVL.

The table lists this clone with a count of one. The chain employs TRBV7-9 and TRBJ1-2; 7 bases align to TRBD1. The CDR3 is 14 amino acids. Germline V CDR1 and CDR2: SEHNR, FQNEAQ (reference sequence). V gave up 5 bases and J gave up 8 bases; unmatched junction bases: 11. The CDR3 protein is CASSADREAQGYTF. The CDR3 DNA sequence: TGTGCCAGCAGCGCAGACAGGGAAGCACAAGGCTACACCTTC.